This entry is about one T cell receptor beta chain. The data originate from a study of response to subunit inactivated influenza vaccine. TCRdb used MiXCR to reprocess the RT-PCR reads, holding one entry per CDR3 protein. The sample contains 500,000 to 600,000 distinct CDR3 sequences, roughly 12% of which appear only once. V lost 5 bases and J 6 bases, leaving 17 bases between the germline ends. The CDR3 totals 15 residues. The V gene's germline CDR1 is SGHTA and CDR2 FQGNSA. This sample was shared with a second study, whose subject was T cells expressing NK-cell markers. That source reports: Generation of TCR beta cDNA was performed by 5'RACE template switching incorporating UMIs. What restricted sorting to alpha-beta TCR T cells in several experiments was an anti-gamma-delta TCR antibody. As a fraction of CD8+ T cells, dominant NKG2C+ clonotypes reached about 1.0-7.0% in 5 or 6 donors.

Sequencing was performed on PBMCs from blood, taken on the day of vaccination. This TCR came from a man in his forties or fifties who received an inactivated influenza vaccine. V usage is TRBV7-2 and J usage is TRBJ2-4, with TRBD1 as a possible D gene (6 bases). The CDR3 is CASSPGSNRVNIQYF. DNA for the CDR3: TGTGCCAGCAGCCCCGGTTCCAACAGGGTAAACATTCAGTACTTC.